This section outlines one TCR beta chain sequence together with its context. Its antigen is unidentified. The CDR3 is 14 residues long. In germline, CDR1 is SGHTA, CDR2 FQGNSA. The ends lost 5 bases at V and 8 bases at J; junction bases unmatched: 7. This record comes from a study of neurological immune-mediated disorders. Study information: The roughly 34 patients with multiple sclerosis comprised roughly 30 relapsing-remitting cases and 3 secondary progressive cases. Study-level results: Across subjects, expanded clones had no CDR3 amino acid sequences in common, pointing to private repertoires in all groups.

For the unsorted libraries, 2 million PBMCs stored at -80 C served as input. The team produced cDNA through 5'RACE using 10-nucleotide random UMIs. TCRdb recomputed calls from the 5' RACE reads with MiXCR, one row per CDR3 protein. The sample shows over 45,000 distinct CDR3 sequences, about 3% of them seen only once. The sequencing input was PBMCs. The rearrangement links TRBV7-2 to TRBJ2-1, with 9 bases aligning to TRBD2. The sequence derives from a man in his forties with multiple sclerosis. CDR3 protein: CASSRGGAIDEQFF. The DNA for the CDR3 is TGTGCCAGCAGCCGCGGGGGGGCCATCGATGAGCAGTTCTTC.